The T cell receptor beta chain described here comes from a study of cytomegalovirus exposure and HLA in healthy donors. From germline, CDR1 is SGHNT and CDR2 YYREEE (reference sequence). This CDR3 is built from 15 residues. The ends lost 5 bases at V and 8 bases at J; junction bases unmatched: 9. Primers for the PCR totalled 60 Vbeta and 13 Jbeta. TCRdb's table, derived via immunoSEQ multiplex PCR, lists solely in-frame clones and lacks some. This table has 150,000 to 200,000 clones, 78% appearing once. On this clone: Its cognate antigen is unknown.

General study results and limits: Other equally common chains were less clonally expanded than HLA-associated TCR beta chains, a later analysis showed. An analysis that came later showed most CMV-associated TCR beta chains appearing HLA-restricted. In a later analysis, V- and J-gene trimming of beta chains associated with a DCLRE1C missense variant, replicated independently.

Input material: PBMCs. This TCR was recovered from a woman in her 40s in good health and CMV-seronegative. The chain links TRBV5-4 to TRBJ2-3; 12 nucleotides align to TRBD2. CDR3 in amino acids: CASSLTSGGGGTQYF. The CDR3 DNA follows: TGTGCCAGCAGTTTGACTAGCGGGGGCGGGGGTACGCAGTATTTT.